Listed here are 10 T cell receptor beta chains from one sample, sequenced in a study of molecular identifiers for immune sequencing clone quantification. TCRdb fed the PCR reads into MiXCR, producing one record per CDR3 protein. The sample gives around 460,000 distinct CDR3 sequences, around 25% of which show up once; approximately 0.8% is in the top ten. The sequencing input was naive CD8+ T cells from blood, with Jurkat cell RNA spiked in. Specified subset: FACS-sorted CD8+CD4-CCR7+CD45RA+ naive T cells. All receptors come from a human donor in good health. Some libraries in this study had Jurkat cell RNA spiked in.

This clonotype was counted only a few times. The V and J genes are TRBV9 and TRBJ2-3; D is tentatively TRBD1 or TRBD2 (7 bases each). Germline V gene lookup returns CDR1 SGDLS and CDR2 YYNGEE. CDR3 length equals 15 residues. V was shortened by 4 bases and J by 1 base, with 13 bases between the two germline ends. This chain's CDR3 is CASSQGGGGTDTQYF. As DNA, the CDR3 is TGTGCCAGCAGCCAGGGGGGGGGCGGCACAGATACGCAGTATTTT.

This clonotype was seen just once. The junction differs from germline at one of its ends, possibly a read error. The chain carries TRBV3-1 and TRBJ2-2; possible D gene TRBD2, 5 bases. CDR1 LGHDT and CDR2 YNNKEL come from the germline V gene (reference sequence). CDR3 length equals 14 residues. The CDR3 DNA reads TGTGCCAGCAGCCCCGGGATGAACACCGGGGAGCTGCTTTTT. Translating gives CASSPGMNTGELLF.

The CDR3 protein is CASSGPPGGQGQPQHF. Here the CDR3 DNA reads TGTGCCAGCAGTGGCCCTCCAGGGGGCCAGGGACAGCCCCAGCATTTT. The chain combines TRBV2 with TRBJ1-5, with 8 bases aligning to TRBD1. This CDR3 has 16 amino acids. Trimming took 4 bases from V and 7 from J; bases not matched to a gene: 12. In germline, CDR1 is SNHLY, CDR2 FYNNEI.

This clonotype showed up many times. The chain combines TRBV6-1 with TRBJ2-7, with D unresolved. The CDR3 consists of 13 residues. Trimming removed 5 bases from V and 2 bases from J, with 10 bases in between. Germline V lookup: CDR1 MNHNS, CDR2 SASEGT. The CDR3: CASSHRSPYEQYF. DNA for the CDR3: TGTGCCAGCAGTCACCGGTCCCCCTACGAGCAGTACTTC.

To note about this clonotype: A much more abundant neighbour one base away suggests this may be a read error. The chain joins TRBV4-1 to TRBJ1-1; TRBD1 matches 9 bases. Per germline, CDR1 MGHRA and CDR2 YSYEKL. This CDR3 comprises 14 residues. CDR3 coding DNA: TGCGCCAGCAGCCAACATACAGGGGGCACTGGAGCTTTCTTT. This gives the protein CASSQHTGGTGAFF.

This clonotype has at least ten counts. The chain has TRBV5-6 and TRBJ2-5, with D unclear. Germline CDR1 and CDR2: SGHDT and YYEEEE. CDR3 length: 13 residues. Trimming removed 5 bases at V and 0 bases at J, with 8 bases between. In nucleotides, the CDR3 is TGTGCCAGCAGGTCAGAGTACCAAGAGACCCAGTACTTC. Translated, it gives CASRSEYQETQYF.

For this clonotype: This may come from a read error, since a much larger clone is one base off. Without the conserved terminal phenylalanine or tryptophan, this CDR3 likely stems from a read error. This rearrangement joins TRBV5-1 to TRBJ2-5, with TRBD1 identical over 10 bases. The CDR3 covers 15 residues. Germline loops: CDR1 SGHRS, CDR2 YFSETQ. Trimming cost V 0 bases and J 2 bases; bases outside gene matches: 1. The CDR3 loop reads CASSLGQGAQETQYS. For the CDR3, the DNA is TGCGCCAGCAGCTTGGGACAGGGGGCTCAAGAGACCCAGTACTCC.

The chain uses TRBV6-6 and TRBJ2-5, with 10 positions matching TRBD2. The CDR3 is 17 residues long. CDR1 is MNHNY, CDR2 SVGAGI, per germline (reference sequence). The V gene end was trimmed by 3 bases and the J gene end by 3 bases; junction bases not matched to a gene: 10. The CDR3 DNA reads as TGTGCCAGCAGTTATCCGCTTGGACTAGCGGAAGAAGAGACCCAGTACTTC. Residues: CASSYPLGLAEEETQYF.

The chain uses TRBV9 and TRBJ1-1, with TRBD1 identical over 7 bases. This CDR3 spans 14 amino acids. Germline lookup yields CDR1 SGDLS and CDR2 YYNGEE. With 4 bases clipped from V and 4 bases from J, the junction kept 7 bases outside the gene matches. In nucleotides, the CDR3 is TGTGCCAGCAGCCGACGGACAGGCGGCACTGAAGCTTTCTTT. Translating it yields CASSRRTGGTEAFF.

Points on this clonotype: A much larger clone lies a single base off, so this may be a read error. J is TRBJ2-7 and V is TRBV7-2; maybe TRBD2 (5 bases). Germline V gene data show CDR1 as SGHTA and CDR2 as FQGNSA. The CDR3 has 14 residues. The CDR3 here is CASGLASSGNEQYF. As DNA, the CDR3 is TGTGCCAGCGGCTTAGCTTCGTCCGGGAACGAGCAGTACTTC.